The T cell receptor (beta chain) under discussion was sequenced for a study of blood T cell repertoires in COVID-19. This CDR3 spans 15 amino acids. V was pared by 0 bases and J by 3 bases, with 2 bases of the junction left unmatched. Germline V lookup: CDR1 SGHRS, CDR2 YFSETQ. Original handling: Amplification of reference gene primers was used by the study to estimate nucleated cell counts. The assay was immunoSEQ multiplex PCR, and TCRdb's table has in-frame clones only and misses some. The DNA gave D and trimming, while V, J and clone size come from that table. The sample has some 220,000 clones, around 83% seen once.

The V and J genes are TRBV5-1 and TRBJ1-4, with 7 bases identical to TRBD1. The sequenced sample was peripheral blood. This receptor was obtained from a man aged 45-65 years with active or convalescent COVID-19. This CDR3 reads CASSLVGTANEKLFF. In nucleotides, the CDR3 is TGCGCCAGCAGCTTGGTGGGGACAGCTAATGAAAAACTGTTTTTT.